This T cell receptor beta chain originates from a study of cytomegalovirus exposure and HLA in healthy donors (dated by TCRdb to 2017 to 2019). Looking at the study overall: An earlier analysis of some 550 of the donors reported 250 to 300 Gb of sequence data and more than 90 million unique TCR beta sequences from about 180 million T cells. An early release that covered some 640 HLA-typed donors contained about 300 gigabases of sequencing data and 80 million or so unique TCR sequences. Of the roughly 400 genotyped donors, less than 85% were placed in the genetic ancestry cluster associated with self-reported Caucasian donors. The study aimed to test whether cataloging public T cell receptors could reveal signatures of past pathogen exposure. The T cell repertoires of 550 to 850 subjects were profiled by immunosequencing and related to cytomegalovirus serostatus. Along with the roughly 670-subject first cohort, a separate validation cohort of around 110 different subjects was used. To predict cytomegalovirus infection status, the study combined high-throughput TCR immunosequencing, statistical association of individual TCRs with disease status, and machine learning. A later analysis re-examined previously published TCR beta repertoires from 600 to 700 donors and added high-resolution HLA genotyping to investigate patterns of TCR occurrence. Rather than drawing on any new phenotypic data, the later analysis identified candidate immune exposures from TCR beta sequences and the way those sequences occurred across donors. To decide whether each TCR beta V gene segment behaved as functional or pseudogenic, an earlier analysis of nearly 600 of the donors relied on high-throughput TCR beta sequencing. Donor age, sex, ethnicity and CMV serostatus were compiled alongside the repertoire data. In a later genetic analysis, genome-wide SNP genotypes for about 55% of the roughly 700 donors were used, and that subset was treated as a discovery cohort. Every discovery cohort repertoire had been produced on one sequencing platform. Class I and class II HLA loci were covered by the typing at four-digit resolution. The number of donors typed differed by locus, with roughly 629-640 for A, B, C, DRB1 and DQB1, 522 for DQA1, nearly 610 for DPA1, and approximately 470 for DPB1. A handful of DR-DQ haplotypes were handled as single units for association and clustering because linkage in the cohort was strong. Across some 400 genotyped donors of the cohort, an average of roughly 250,000 unique TCR beta nucleotide sequences per donor were sequenced, and roughly 20% of those sequences were non-productive. Here is what the overall study found, with its caveats: According to a later analysis, TCR association rates differed among HLA loci, with DRB1 alleles showing the most associated TCRs and HLA-C alleles showing the fewest. The classifier was reported to diagnose cytomegalovirus status with high specificity and sensitivity in both the original cohort and the validation cohort. While some public TCRs were present in many individuals, most TCR sequences turned up only very rarely across donors. Most CMV-associated TCR beta chains appeared to be HLA-restricted in a later analysis, and the HLA associations seemed to be driven largely by CMV exposure. Assigning TCR associations to individual alleles was difficult when HLA alleles, especially DR and DQ, strongly co-occurred. It was suggested by the authors that the approach could potentially be generalized to other disease states and immunological phenotypes. Immune exposure information for the cohort was limited to CMV serostatus. According to a later analysis, parvovirus B19, influenza, CMV and Epstein-Barr virus appeared linked to several top co-occurrence clusters. In vitro tests confirmed that a few of the cytomegalovirus-associated TCR beta chains recognize cytomegalovirus antigens. Because counts were too low, under 20 rarely observed V segments, including chromosome 9 orphons, were left out of the earlier analysis of 587 of the donors. Correlated functional status among segregating V segments might be attributable to linkage disequilibrium, but an unknown experimental factor could not be ruled out. In this cohort, only TCR beta chains were sequenced, and detectable features were limited by the absence of alpha or paired-chain data. V-gene and J-gene trimming of TCR beta chains was associated with a missense DCLRE1C variant in a later genetic analysis, and the association was replicated in an independent cohort. In a later analysis, HLA-associated TCR beta chains were found to be more clonally expanded and to have lower generation probabilities than equally common non-associated chains. Because some donors lacked HLA typing at each locus, the association tests relied only on the typed subset. The 87-base-pair reads could not distinguish some IMGT-functional V segments, including TRBV6-2 and TRBV6-3, so those segments were excluded. In a later genetic analysis, fewer N-insertions in productive TCRs were reported among donors in an Asian-associated ancestry cluster than the roughly 700-donor mean. A cluster of highly shared sequence variants was judged likely to be a technical artifact of the sequencing pipeline. Sequencing depth was assumed to be roughly uniform across donors in the presence/absence analyses, though that assumption may not hold. In the study, about 150 TCR beta chains were listed as associated with cytomegalovirus. A later analysis associated 15,000 to 20,000 TCR beta sequences with specific HLA alleles at a false discovery rate of 0.05. In an earlier analysis of approximately 590 of the donors, most TCR beta V segments were observed in productive rearrangements about 87% or about 30% of the time, broadly matching IMGT annotations. A further reported finding was that TCR beta sequences accurately predicted the HLA-A and HLA-B alleles for most subjects in the first cohort.

According to the germline V gene, CDR1 reads MGHRA and CDR2 reads YSYEKL. Including the terminal cysteine and phenylalanine, the CDR3 comprises 15 residues. Only CDR3 DNA is held: 45 bases, read in frame from base 1. The junction shows trimming of 4 bases on V and 2 bases on J, plus 11 bases between the germline ends. The cohort was made up of hundreds of healthy bone marrow donors. At the time of sampling, all cohort members were nominally healthy, though unrecorded immune exposures were likely present. The donor was CMV seropositive and belonged to the group of 250 to 300 seropositive cohort members. A peripheral blood sample was provided by each donor, and peripheral blood mononuclear cells were used for TCR beta sequencing. The Qiagen DNeasy Blood Extraction Kit was used to extract genomic DNA from the blood cell samples. Turning to this clone: No cognate antigen has been identified for it. Base qualities are not provided; no much larger clone lies one nucleotide away.

Libraries were prepared through the immunoSEQ multiplex PCR assay. For the multiplex PCR, a mixture combining 60 forward primers for TCR Vbeta segments and 13 reverse primers for TCR Jbeta segments was used. Amplification of the CDR3 region of rearranged TCR beta genes was performed with a multiplex PCR assay on genomic DNA. On the Illumina HiSeq System, the amplified TCR beta libraries were sequenced as 87-base-pair reads. The authors' analysis ran thus. A later analysis tallied around 82 million unique TCR beta chains across the 666 repertoires, and 10 million to 11 million of those chains were shared by two or more donors. Raw reads were error-corrected and collapsed into unique sequences with a nearest-neighbor algorithm that merged closely related sequences to remove PCR and sequencing errors. Alignment of CDR3 sequences to IMGT reference sequences was used to assign V, D and J gene segments. For a sequence to be retained, at least a six-nucleotide match to both a V gene segment and a J gene segment was required. A rearrangement counted as productive if the CDR3 had no stop codons and remained in frame with V and J, and every other rearrangement counted as non-productive. CDR3 was defined according to IMGT convention as the region running from the second conserved V-encoded cysteine to the conserved J-encoded phenylalanine. In an earlier analysis of 500 to 650 of the donors, sequences lacking an unambiguous match to a single V gene segment were excluded. In an earlier analysis of around 590 of the donors, a V segment was called functional when productive rearrangements were above 56.7%, and segregating when the standard deviation between donors exceeded 5%. To diagnose cytomegalovirus status from the catalog of TCR beta chain sequences, a statistical classification framework was built. In a later analysis, V and J genes were assigned by comparing TCR nucleotide sequences against IMGT/GENE-DB human TR gene sequences. In a later analysis, CDR3 sequences and most-parsimonious VDJ recombination scenarios were assigned using the TCRdist pipeline. In a later analysis, each TCR beta chain was defined by its CDR3 amino acid sequence together with its V-gene family, and reads lacking a unique V-gene family were excluded. In a later analysis, a few hundred highly shared, low-generation-probability nucleotide sequences were removed to address suspected cross-contamination and a sequencing artifact. A later analysis calculated a clonal expansion index for each public chain from normalized within-repertoire ranks of inferred template counts. Generation probabilities in a later analysis came from a VDJ recombination model fitted to out-of-frame rearrangements, and those results were checked against IGoR. Hypergeometric tests were used in a later analysis to score TCR-TCR, TCR-HLA and TCR-CMV co-occurrence, with a repertoire-size bias correction applied to the TCR pairs. A later analysis estimated false discovery rates by permuting HLA or CMV assignments 20 times. In a later analysis, co-occurring TCRs were grouped with DBSCAN, and TCRdist sequence similarity was added when clustering was performed within HLA-allele-positive subsets. Co-occurrence clustering excluded repertoires with fewer than 30,000 or more than 120,000 public chains, plus five with anomalous nucleotide sharing. As stored in TCRdb, this immuneACCESS dataset retains in-frame rearrangements with V and J assigned. A fraction of the clones does not appear; measured against another copy, unresolved V genes explain less than half of the discrepancy, and the remainder lacks a known reason. The V and J calls and clone size come from that table; D and trimming were worked out from the DNA. This sample is represented by about 210,000 clones; 82% of them were singletons. Jointly, the top ten make up 6% of the sample.

Source material: PBMCs. The V gene is TRBV4-1 and the J gene is TRBJ2-2, and possibly TRBD1, on 5 matching bases. The TCR sequence derives from a man between 35 and 55 years old in good health and CMV-seropositive. At the DNA level, the sequence is TGCGCCAGCAGCCTCTGGGGCCCCAACACCGGGGAGCTGTTTTTT. This yields the protein CASSLWGPNTGELFF.